The T cell receptor (beta chain) described here comes from a study of T-cell memory formation after mild COVID-19. Study in general: Clustering of TCRs was largely donor specific. Study results and caveats: Nothing confirmed that second-wave clones peaking on day 37 were specific for SARS-CoV-2. The study detected some responding clones in pre-infection memory, suggesting cross-reactive memory joined.

With regard to this clonotype: Antigen unknown.

Each CDR3 protein gets one entry after TCRdb re-called the 5' RACE reads with MiXCR. The sample includes around 410,000 distinct CDR3 sequences, 23% of them seen just once. The CDR3 covers 13 residues. The germline V and J ends were trimmed by 5 bases and 5 bases, with 12 bases remaining between them. The germline V gene has CDR1 SEHNR and CDR2 FQNEAQ (reference sequence). J is TRBJ2-5 and V is TRBV7-9; D not resolved. The source material was PBMCs or a T cell subset sorted from them (not recorded which). This TCR was recovered from an adult woman who had mild COVID-19 (a few samples of this study predate the infection). Cell type and time point are not known. CDR3 loop: CASSRDHGETQYF. The DNA for the CDR3 is TGTGCCAGCAGCCGCGACCACGGGGAGACCCAGTACTTC.